The T cell receptor beta chain under discussion was sequenced for a study of HIV-infected patients and healthy controls (dated by TCRdb to between 2013 and 2015). For context, the study as a whole: The study tested whether deep TCR repertoire sequencing of HIV patients' small blood samples could capture immune perturbation and reconstitution.

Whole blood was used without cell fractionation, so all unsorted peripheral T cells were reflected in the repertoire. As controls, ten uninfected healthy donors were sampled, and several of those donors gave samples twice, approximately 12 weeks apart. For RNA extraction, around 2.5 ml of peripheral blood was collected into Tempus tubes. Residual genomic DNA was removed with the TURBO-DNase kit and globin mRNA was depleted with GLOBINclear. Measured from the cysteine to the phenylalanine, the CDR3 is 14 residues long. The DNA shown is the 42-base CDR3, in frame from base 1. CDR1 and CDR2 are drawn from the germline V gene (reference sequence): GTSNPN, SVGIG. V and J lose 0 bases and 2 bases, and a span of 10 bases separates them. Broader findings and caveats from the paper: Oligoclonality may be reflected in the significantly higher mean Gini indices of HIV-infected repertoires compared with controls. Pairing of alpha and beta chains was not determined in the samples. During therapy, a significant decrease in frequency was seen for HIV-associated CDR3s, whereas no significant change was found for CMV-associated CDR3s, although most of them became more frequent. Alpha-chain CDR3s from MAIT cells occurred at high frequency in healthy controls but were severely depleted in HIV+ repertoires. Compared with controls, HIV-infected patients showed significantly different mean usage of eight alpha and eight beta V genes. A major limit on how widely the findings apply, in the view of the authors, was that only sixteen HIV-infected individuals were processed. More CDR3s were shared between individuals among healthy controls than among HIV+ patients, as measured by Jaccard index and by the count of highly shared sequences. Donor HLA types were not determined in the study. Size-matched repertoire data did not replicate the apparent post-therapy recovery of the Gini index in HIV-infected patients. The study cohorts differed slightly in age and sex profile, but those differences did not account for the observed differences in diversity. Comparisons were complicated by unequal numbers of distinct sequences between patients and controls, and rare events from HIV-infected data were overweighted by size-matching. Compared with untreated HIV+ repertoires, healthy control repertoires had roughly threefold more distinct CDR3s and higher Shannon diversity. The dynamics of distinct T-cell subpopulations could not be separated, and sequencing depth was restricted, because whole blood was used.

This clonotype is medium-sized (0.01 to 0.1%) in terms of sample share. Its antigen is still unknown. There are no base qualities to consult, and no much larger clone falls within one base. SuperScript III was used to reverse transcribe 500 ng RNA with primers targeting the alpha and beta constant regions. Separate libraries for the alpha and beta chains were generated through chain-specific third strand synthesis that incorporated multiplexing indices. The protocol used a single primer pair to amplify all rearrangements within a chain, which avoided primer bias, and attached molecular barcodes to each cDNA molecule. The SP2 sequencing primer site and a random hexamer were carried on a 5' RACE adapter, to which purified cDNA was joined by T4 RNA Ligase 1. With slow temperature ramps used to favor optimal annealing, second strand synthesis was primed from the SP2 site with Phusion polymerase. Two random hexamer sequences, both added before amplification and joined together, made up the 12-nucleotide barcode of each molecule. A short first PCR added P5 and P7 adapter elements plus a second index, followed by an approximately 25-cycle amplification PCR with P5s and P7 primers. The libraries went through around 26 PCR cycles in total, were quantified on a Qubit, were sized on a Bioanalyzer, and were diluted to around 4 nM. Normalized libraries were sequenced on an Illumina MiSeq with 2 x 250 paired-end kits. Into 7.5 to 10 ul Tris-Cl, the reverse transcription reactions were eluted following cleanup on MinElute columns. A 1:1 ratio of AMPure XP beads was used to clean the adapter ligations after they had run for 20 to 25 hours at 16 degrees C. As for how the authors treated the data: Demultiplexed FASTQ files were processed with a modified Decombinator that output V, J, insert and barcode information. Any sequence that shared a barcode yet differed from the dominant sequence was discarded as an error, and the number of original cDNA molecules was estimated by counting barcodes clustered at Levenshtein distance 3. Downstream analyses used R packages ineq, vegan, igraph and RCytoscape, with IMGT nomenclature and CDR3 definitions. To avoid skew from clonal expansion, each TCR was counted once, and V gene usage was computed over distinct sequences. Whenever two unique CDR3 amino acid sequences within a donor differed by a single Levenshtein edit, similarity networks linked them. The authors compiled published HIV-specific CDR3s (about 99 alpha, just over 700 beta) and CMV-specific CDR3s (about 13 alpha, roughly 250 beta) and searched for them in the repertoires. Lower sequence numbers were not the cause of the decreased diversity in patients, as random subsampling to size-matched repertoires showed. TCRdb passed the public sequencing reads through fastp at Q25 and MiXCR, retaining productive beta sequences. Rows merge per CDR3 protein into single entries with the most common DNA and genes. These V and J calls derive from TCRdb rather than the authors' analysis. The sample table contains more than 15,000 distinct CDR3 sequences; only one count was recorded for more than 9% of them. The ten largest clonotypes hold 8.5% to 14% of the sample.

The receptor was isolated from an adult in good health. The sequenced material came from blood. The rearranged chain carries TRBV30 and TRBJ1-1; the D segment cannot be called with confidence. CDR3 sequence: CAWSVLGGNTEAFF. The DNA is TGTGCCTGGAGTGTACTAGGTGGAAACACTGAAGCTTTCTTT.